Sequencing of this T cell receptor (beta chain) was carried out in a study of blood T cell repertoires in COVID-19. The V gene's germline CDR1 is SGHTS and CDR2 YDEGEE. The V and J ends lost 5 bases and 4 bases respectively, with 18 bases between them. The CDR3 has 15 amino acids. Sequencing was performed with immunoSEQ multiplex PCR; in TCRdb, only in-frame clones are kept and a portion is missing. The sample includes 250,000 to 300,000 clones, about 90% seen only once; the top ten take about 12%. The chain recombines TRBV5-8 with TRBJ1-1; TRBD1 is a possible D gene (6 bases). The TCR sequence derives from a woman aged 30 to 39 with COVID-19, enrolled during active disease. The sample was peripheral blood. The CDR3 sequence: CASRGRQAPFTEAFF. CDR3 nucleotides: TGTGCCAGCAGGGGTAGACAGGCCCCTTTCACTGAAGCTTTCTTT.